What follows describes a single T cell receptor beta chain. This clone was seen once. The antigen it binds to is not known. No qualities accompany the bases; no much larger clone lies one base away. Using the immunoSEQ TRB Survey service, rearranged CDR3 beta regions were amplified from genomic DNA with multiplex V and J primers. To keep sequencing depth the same across samples, survey-level depth of up to 500,000 reads per sample was applied. The libraries were purified and pooled, then sequenced using Illumina technology. In the paper's pipeline: Productive clonality, sample overlap, pairwise scatters, CDR3 beta length, V/D/J gene usage and productiveness were assessed with immunoSEQ online tools. Alongside Shannon and Simpson indices, calculated diversity was computed as the number of unique rearrangements divided by total templates, multiplied by 100. Principal component analysis was performed on Z-score normalized data with the R prcomp function and the ggbiplot package. Morisita's index was used to measure clonal overlap between blood and rectum within each subject. What TCRdb holds here is the immuneACCESS table cut down to in-frame rearrangements. Part of the clones is not present; checked against another copy, under half of the missing clones reflect an unresolved V gene, and the others are unexplained. Clonal size and the V and J genes are those of that table, whereas D and trimming came from the DNA. The sample yields approximately 37,000 clones; about 81% were counted once. 8.6% of the sample is taken by the ten largest.

These data originate in a study of pediatric ulcerative colitis (dated by TCRdb to between 2018 and 2021). Concerning the study at large: Among the ulcerative colitis patients, 6 or 7 had pancolitis and two had left-sided colitis, and histology in every patient was consistent with ulcerative colitis. Using the Pediatric Ulcerative Colitis Activity Index, two patients were classed as having mild disease, several as having moderate disease and three as having acute severe colitis. From roughly 9 newly diagnosed, treatment-naive pediatric ulcerative colitis patients and a few non-IBD control children, paired blood and rectal samples were collected. Results the study describes overall, beyond this receptor: Because repertoires came from total lymphocyte DNA, patterns in rare subsets such as regulatory T cells may not be reflected. Only four individuals were included in the healthy control group, which was small. T cells from blood may have been included in the rectal pinch biopsies, particularly in patients with overt colitis. A couple of rectal CDR3 clonotypes were present in all ulcerative colitis patients and in none of the controls. For technical reasons, substantially fewer templates were yielded by the blood samples of two patients, and these blood samples were excluded from blood-rectal overlap analysis. Features of the rectal repertoire distinguished controls, mild-moderate colitis patients and acute severe colitis patients, and in acute severe colitis, rectal diversity was reduced because of clonal expansions. Compared with controls, ulcerative colitis patients showed significantly higher autologous blood-rectal clonal overlap, a finding that suggests increased T cell trafficking to inflamed tissue.

During colonoscopy, one to two pinch biopsies were obtained from the rectum for research. Before the diagnostic colonoscopy, none of the ulcerative colitis patients had been given any immunosuppressive medication. Before DNA was isolated, the rectal biopsies underwent proteinase K digestion. The Wizard kit (Promega) was used to extract genomic DNA from the blood and intestinal samples. The CDR3 goes from the cysteine to the phenylalanine over 17 residues. Only the CDR3 part of the read is kept: 51 bases, read in frame from the first base. CDR1 and CDR2 (MNHNS, SASEGT) derive from the germline V gene. V lost 0 bases and J lost 5 bases; the stretch between them is 20 bases long.

The rearrangement joined TRBV6-1 to TRBJ2-7; the D region is possibly TRBD1 or TRBD2, each matching across 5 bases. The sample taken for sequencing was gut tissue. The receptor was derived from a boy aged 5-17 years with severe ulcerative colitis. This receptor has the CDR3 CASSEATGTVLRHEQYF. At the DNA level, the sequence is TGTGCCAGCAGTGAAGCGACCGGGACGGTTCTTCGCCACGAGCAGTACTTC.